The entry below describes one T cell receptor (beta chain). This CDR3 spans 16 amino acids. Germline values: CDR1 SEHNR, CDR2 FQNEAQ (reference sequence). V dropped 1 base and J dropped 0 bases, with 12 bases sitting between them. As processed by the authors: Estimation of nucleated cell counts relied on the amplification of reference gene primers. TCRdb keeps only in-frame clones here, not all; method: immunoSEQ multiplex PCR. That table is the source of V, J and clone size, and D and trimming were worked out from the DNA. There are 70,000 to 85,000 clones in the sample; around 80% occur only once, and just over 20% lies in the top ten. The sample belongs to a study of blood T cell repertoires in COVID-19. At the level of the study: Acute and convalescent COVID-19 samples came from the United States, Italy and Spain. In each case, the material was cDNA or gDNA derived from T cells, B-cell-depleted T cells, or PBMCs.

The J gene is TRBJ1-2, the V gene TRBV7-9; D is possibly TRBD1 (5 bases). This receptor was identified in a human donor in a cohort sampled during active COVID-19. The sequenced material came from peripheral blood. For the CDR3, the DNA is TGTGCCAGCAGCTTAGGGTGGGGGGAGGCTAACTATGGCTACACCTTC. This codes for CASSLGWGEANYGYTF.